The clone carrying this T cell receptor beta chain was seen more than once but under ten times. Its antigen is not known. This specimen belongs to a study of response to subunit inactivated influenza vaccine. Each CDR3 protein is one row after TCRdb ran MiXCR on the RT-PCR reads. This sample has about 700,000 distinct CDR3 sequences, with 14% found just once. CDR3 length: 14 residues. Germline V gene data show CDR1 as DFQATT and CDR2 as SNEGSKA (reference sequence). The V segment lost 6 bases and the J segment 1 base; nucleotides outside the gene matches: 5. The study, taken as a whole, reports: Each seasonal flu vaccination may recruit only limited new T cells, authors suggested.

The source was PBMCs from blood, collected around two weeks before vaccination. This chain uses TRBV20-1 with TRBJ2-3, with TRBD1 matching over 9 bases. The receptor was derived from a man aged 50-59 years who received an inactivated influenza vaccine. CDR3 DNA: TGCAGTGCCCCGGGACAGGGTGGCACAGATACGCAGTATTTT. It is translated as CSAPGQGGTDTQYF.